The subject of this entry is one TCR beta chain. Clones were sequenced by immunoSEQ multiplex PCR, and TCRdb holds only the in-frame ones, with some missing. The sample holds some 250,000 clones, 70% to 90% seen once. The sample originates from a study of blood T cell repertoires in COVID-19. Study information: The samples span acute and convalescent COVID-19 from the United States, Italy and Spain.

The V gene's germline CDR1 is SNHLY and CDR2 FYNNEI. V lost 5 bases and J lost 5; bases outside the gene matches: 8. This CDR3 spans 15 amino acids. The source is a human donor in a cohort sampled during active COVID-19. The chain couples TRBV2 to TRBJ2-5; 10 bases align to TRBD2. Source material: peripheral blood. The CDR3 DNA follows: TGTGCCAGCAGTAGGACTAGCGGAGGAGGGGAGACCCAGTACTTC. Amino acids: CASSRTSGGGETQYF.